This TCR beta chain was found in a study of cytomegalovirus exposure and HLA in healthy donors. Study as a whole: Earlier findings included 90 million to 120 million unique TCR beta sequences obtained from about 179 million T cells. Overall study results and limits: Exclusion as indistinguishable affected some V segments, including TRBV6-2 and TRBV6-3. According to an earlier analysis, most TCR beta V segments yielded productive rearrangements about 87% or about 30% of the time.

V shed 5 bases and J shed 0 bases, with 16 bases lying between them. The CDR3 is 16 amino acids. Germline V gene sequence: CDR1 SEHNR, CDR2 FQNEAQ (reference sequence). Vbeta (60) and Jbeta (13) primers were used in the PCR. TCRdb keeps only in-frame clones here, not all; method: immunoSEQ multiplex PCR. The data show about 150,000 clones, less than 9.5% seen once. The table lists this clone with a few counts. What it recognizes is unknown. Whereas donors were nominally healthy upon sampling, unrecorded immune exposures were probable. The receptor was isolated from a male donor in good health and CMV-seronegative. Source material: PBMCs. This chain uses TRBV7-9 with TRBJ1-1, with unresolved D. The CDR3 DNA follows: TGTGCCAGCAGCCCGGCCGGGGAGCCCATGAACACTGAAGCTTTCTTT. Protein sequence: CASSPAGEPMNTEAFF.